The 3 T cell receptor beta chains below were found in one sample sequenced in a study of blood T cell repertoires in COVID-19. Measured with immunoSEQ multiplex PCR; TCRdb has only the in-frame clones, and not every one. The data show about 49,000 clones, under 90% seen once. Sequencing was done on a sample of peripheral blood. The receptors here all came from a woman of 80 years or more with COVID-19, enrolled during active disease.

The chain is built from TRBV9 and TRBJ1-2; D unresolved. The length of the CDR3 is 15 residues. V was trimmed by 0 bases and J by 7 bases, leaving 16 bases between them. Germline-derived CDR1 and CDR2 are SGDLS and YYNGEE. Here the CDR3 reads CASSVVTGSPSGYTF. CDR3 nucleotides: TGTGCCAGCAGCGTAGTCACGGGGTCACCGAGTGGCTACACCTTC.

The chain joins TRBV19 to TRBJ2-7; weak D call: TRBD1 (6 bases). V was trimmed by 6 bases and J by 3 bases, leaving 12 bases between them. CDR3 length: 13 amino acids. CDR1 and CDR2 (germline): LNHDA, SQIVND (reference sequence). The CDR3 sequence: CASSRAGVYEQYF. The CDR3 nucleotides read TGTGCCAGTAGCCGAGCAGGGGTCTACGAGCAGTACTTC. The entire variable domain, with the rest obtained from reference TRBV19 and TRBJ2-7, is as follows: DGGITQSPKYLFRKEGQNVTLSCEQNLNHDAMYWYRQDPGQGLRLIYYSQIVNDFQKGDIAEGYSVSREKKESFPLTVTSAQKNPTAFYLCASSRAGVYEQYFGPGTRLTVT.

The rearrangement links TRBV30 to TRBJ2-5; D is unclear. The ends were cut back, 1 base at V and 3 bases at J, with 12 bases in the middle. The germline gives CDR1 GTSNPN, CDR2 SVGIG (reference sequence). The CDR3 has 14 amino acids. The CDR3 nucleotides read TGTGCCTGGAGTGGTTCCCCTACCGAAGAGACCCAGTACTTC. Its protein product is CAWSGSPTEETQYF.